Sequencing of this T cell receptor (beta chain) was carried out in a study of blood T cell repertoires in COVID-19. TCRdb's table, derived via immunoSEQ multiplex PCR, lists solely in-frame clones and lacks some. The sample records more than 200,000 clones, approximately 86% being singletons. V was clipped by 10 bases and J by 2 bases, with 16 bases between them. Germline CDR1 KGHDR, CDR2 SFDVKD. The length of the CDR3 is 14 residues. Sequenced input: peripheral blood. The chain joins TRBV24-1 to TRBJ1-2; D unresolved. The source of this sequence is a woman between 55 and 75 years old with COVID-19, enrolled during active disease. The CDR3 is CATASGVLNYGYTF. DNA for the CDR3: TGTGCCACGGCCTCCGGGGTGCTGAACTATGGCTACACCTTC.